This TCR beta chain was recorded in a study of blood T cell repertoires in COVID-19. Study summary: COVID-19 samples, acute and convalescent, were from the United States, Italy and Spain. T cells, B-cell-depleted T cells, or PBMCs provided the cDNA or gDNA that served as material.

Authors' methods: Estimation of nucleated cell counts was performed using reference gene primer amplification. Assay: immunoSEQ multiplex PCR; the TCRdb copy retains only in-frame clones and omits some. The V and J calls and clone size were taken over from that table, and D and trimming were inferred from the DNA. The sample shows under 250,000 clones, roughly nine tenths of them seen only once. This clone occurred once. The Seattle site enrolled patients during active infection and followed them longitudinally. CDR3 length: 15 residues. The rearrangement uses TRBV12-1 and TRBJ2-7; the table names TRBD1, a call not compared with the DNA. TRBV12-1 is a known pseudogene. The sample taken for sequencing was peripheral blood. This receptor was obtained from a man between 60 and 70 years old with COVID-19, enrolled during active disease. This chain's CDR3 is CASSFGRDKTYEQYF. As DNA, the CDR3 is TGTGCCAGCAGCTTTGGTCGGGACAAGACCTACGAGCAGTACTTC.